The TCR beta chain under discussion was sequenced for a study of T-cell reconstitution after alpha-beta-depleted transplantation in children. Study-level findings and limits: Most T-cell counts and diversity one year after the transplant came from T cells that were newly produced.

Germline V gene lookup returns CDR1 SGHRS and CDR2 YFSETQ. CDR3 length equals 16 residues. With 5 bases clipped from V and 2 bases from J, the junction kept 6 bases outside the gene matches. The authors prepared the TCRbeta library with unique molecular identifiers. MiXCR was run by TCRdb on the PCR reads, yielding one entry per CDR3 protein. The repertoire holds 700,000 to 850,000 distinct CDR3 sequences, with roughly 15% as singletons. This clonotype was counted ten times or more. The antigen is unknown. The sample here was PBMCs, mostly from graft donor cells, taken 360 days after TCRalphabeta/CD19-depleted stem cell transplant. This clonotype originated in a male patient younger than 18 who had a stem cell transplant for acute lymphoblastic leukemia, so the T cells may come from the graft donor. The chain uses TRBV5-1 and TRBJ1-5; 11 nucleotides match TRBD1. The CDR3 region is CASRPDRGPGNQPQHF. DNA for the CDR3: TGCGCCAGCAGACCGGACAGGGGGCCAGGCAATCAGCCCCAGCATTTT.